Sequencing of this T cell receptor (beta chain) was carried out in a study of T cell responses to AZD1222 COVID-19 vaccine. This clone was counted only a few times. Its antigen is currently unknown. Trimming stripped 1 base from V and 2 bases from J, with 9 bases between. The CDR3 length is 15 residues. CDR1 SGHRS and CDR2 YFSETQ come from the germline V gene. Assay used: immunoSEQ multiplex PCR; TCRdb lists only in-frame clones, some missing. The profile shows tens of thousands of clones, around 88% of them singletons. Study-level points and caveats: Clonal diversity was possibly underestimated; the donors were predominantly white British and more often female. Unmutated variant regions are reportedly targeted by nearly half of spike-specific TCRs.

The chain carries TRBV5-1 and TRBJ2-2; no clear D. The sequencing used peripheral blood, collected 28 days after the second AZD1222 dose. The TCR sequence derives from an adult who received the AZD1222 COVID-19 vaccine. This CDR3 is CASSLRAENTGELFF. The DNA of the CDR3 is TGCGCCAGCAGCTTGAGAGCCGAAAACACCGGGGAGCTGTTTTTT.